This T cell receptor (beta chain) is from a study of PD-L1 blockade in urothelial cancer. At the level of the study: Per blood sample, T cells had a median of 141,255.

Time point in this sample: peripheral blood 6 weeks after treatment start. This CDR3 has 15 residues. V shed 2 bases, J shed 2 bases, and the junction held 2 bases outside the gene matches. The germline CDR1 and CDR2 sequences are SGHRS and YFSETQ. Clones were read by immunoSEQ multiplex PCR, and TCRdb kept only the in-frame ones, dropping some. Of around 93,000 clones listed, 83% are singletons. This clone was seen only a few times. The source is a man aged 70 or older with urothelial cancer. The chain joins TRBV5-1 to TRBJ2-3; 10 bases are shared with TRBD2. The source material was PBMCs, sampled around atezolizumab (anti-PD-L1) treatment. The CDR3 sequence: CASSLAGGDTDTQYF. For the CDR3, the DNA is TGCGCCAGCAGCTTAGCGGGGGGGGACACAGATACGCAGTATTTT. The full variable domain, rest sourced from reference TRBV5-1 and TRBJ2-3, is KAGVTQTPRYLIKTRGQQVTLSCSPISGHRSVSWYQQTPGQGLQFLFEYFSETQRNKGNFPGRFSGRQFSNSRSEMNVSTLELGDSALYLCASSLAGGDTDTQYFGPGTRLTVL.